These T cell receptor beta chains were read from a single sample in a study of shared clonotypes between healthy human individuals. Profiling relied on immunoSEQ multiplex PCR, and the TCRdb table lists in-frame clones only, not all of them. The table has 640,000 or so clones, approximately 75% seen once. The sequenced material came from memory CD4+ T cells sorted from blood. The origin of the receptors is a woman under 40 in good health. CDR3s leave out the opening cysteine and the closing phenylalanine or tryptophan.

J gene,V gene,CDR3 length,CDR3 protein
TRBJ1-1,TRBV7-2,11,ASSRRTDTEAF
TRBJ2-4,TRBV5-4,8,ASGLGIQY
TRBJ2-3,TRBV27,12,ASRGQGATDTQY
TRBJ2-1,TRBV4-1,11,ASLDRGNNEQF
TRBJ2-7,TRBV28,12,ASSPRESSYEQY
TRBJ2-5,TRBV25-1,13,ASSPDEGRQETQY
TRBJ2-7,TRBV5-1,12,ASSREREGYEQY
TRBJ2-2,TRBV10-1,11,ASNNRDSGELF
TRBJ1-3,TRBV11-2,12,ASSSLGSGNTIY
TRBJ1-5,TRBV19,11,ASSIFPRGPQH
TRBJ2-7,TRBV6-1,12,ASRISGGTYEQY
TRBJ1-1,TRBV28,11,ASSLDGGTRAF